The clone carrying this TCR beta chain was counted many times. Its antigen remains unknown. This entry belongs to a study of blood T cells in healthy people across ages. Findings and limits, study-wide: Strong correlation was found linking TCR beta diversity to naive T cell percentage. It was held that diversity estimates obtained from one million T cells represented underestimates. TCR beta diversity per million T cells fell roughly linearly with age.

The use of a sample-barcoded 5' primer and a J-beta primer mix characterized a second PCR of roughly 7 to 12 cycles. TCRdb analysed the 5' RACE reads with MiXCR anew, one entry per CDR3 protein. Of around 1.5 million distinct CDR3 sequences listed, around 35% are singletons. Sequenced: blood. The clonotype originates from a woman aged 25-40 years in good health.

DNA for the CDR3: TGTGCCAGCAGAAATGGACAGACACTAGCCAAAAACATTCAGTACTTC. It specifies CASRNGQTLAKNIQYF. The rearrangement joins TRBV5-5 to TRBJ2-4; D might be TRBD1 (6 bases). CDR1 and CDR2 from the germline V gene are SGHKS and YYEKEE (reference sequence). The CDR3 extends over 16 amino acids. Trimming took off 5 bases at V and 0 bases at J, with 15 bases between the two ends.